This T cell receptor (beta chain) derives from a study of blood T cell repertoires in COVID-19. Looking at the study overall: Material from acute and convalescent COVID-19 was sourced from the United States, Italy and Spain. Nucleic acid was either cDNA or gDNA, and it came from T cells, B-cell-depleted T cells, or PBMCs.

Under the authors' procedure: Amplification with reference gene primers provided the estimates of nucleated cell counts. The data were produced by immunoSEQ multiplex PCR, yet TCRdb's version contains in-frame clones alone and is incomplete. V and J calls and clone size are copied from that table; D and trimming were computed from the DNA. The sample consists of 300,000 to 350,000 clones, approximately 87% of them appearing once. V was pared by 4 bases and J by 6 bases, with 13 bases between. Looked up from germline, CDR1 is SGHDT and CDR2 is YYEEEE. This CDR3 is 13 amino acids long. The Seattle site enrolled patients during active infection and followed them longitudinally.

J is TRBJ1-1 and V is TRBV5-6, with D tentatively TRBD1 (5 bases). The receptor was isolated from a woman between 45 and 60 years old with COVID-19, enrolled during active disease. The sequenced sample was peripheral blood. The CDR3 DNA is TGTGCCAGCAGCCCGAACCGACAGCCTGAAGCTTTCTTT. This translates into CASSPNRQPEAFF.